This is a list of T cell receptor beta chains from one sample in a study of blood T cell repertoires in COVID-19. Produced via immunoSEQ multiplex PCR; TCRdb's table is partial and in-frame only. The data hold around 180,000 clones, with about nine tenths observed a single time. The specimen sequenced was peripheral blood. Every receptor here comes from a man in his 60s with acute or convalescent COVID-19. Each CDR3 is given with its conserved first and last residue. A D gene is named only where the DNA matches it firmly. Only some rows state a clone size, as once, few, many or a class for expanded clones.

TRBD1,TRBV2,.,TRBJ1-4,CASSLRWGQGTNEGLFF,TGTGCCAGCAGTCTAAGGTGGGGACAGGGAACTAATGAGGGACTGTTTTTT
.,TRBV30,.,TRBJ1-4,CAWTGGEKLFF,TGTGCCTGGACTGGGGGGGAAAAACTGTTTTTT
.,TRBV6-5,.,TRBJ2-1,CASRRANNEQFF,TGTGCCAGCAGGAGGGCTAACAATGAGCAGTTCTTC
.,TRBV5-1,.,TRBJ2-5,CASSPTRGNQETQYF,TGCGCCAGCAGCCCAACCCGGGGGAACCAAGAGACCCAGTACTTC
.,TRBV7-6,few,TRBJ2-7,CASSLDTTNEQYF,TGTGCCAGCAGCTTAGACACCACCAACGAGCAGTACTTC
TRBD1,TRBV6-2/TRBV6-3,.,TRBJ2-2,CASSYRRGHGELFF,TGTGCCAGCAGTTACCGTAGGGGGCACGGGGAGCTGTTTTTT
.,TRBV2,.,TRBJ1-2,CASRKDSGAQNYGYTF,TGTGCCAGCAGGAAAGATAGCGGGGCGCAAAACTATGGCTACACCTTC
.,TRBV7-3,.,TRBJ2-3,CASSRTTGKDTQYF,TGTGCCAGCAGCCGAACCACAGGGAAGGATACGCAGTATTTT
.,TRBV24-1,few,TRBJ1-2,CATSDGAYNYGYTF,TGTGCCACCAGTGATGGAGCTTATAACTATGGCTACACCTTC
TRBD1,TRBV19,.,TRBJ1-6,CASSIRGQSPLHF,TGTGCCAGTAGTATCAGGGGGCAGTCACCCCTCCACTTT
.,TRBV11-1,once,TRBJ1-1,CASSYKLDTEAFF,TGTGCCAGCAGCTACAAATTGGACACTGAAGCTTTCTTT
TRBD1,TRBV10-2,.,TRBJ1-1,CASRGQQNTEAFF,TGCGCCAGCAGGGGACAGCAGAACACTGAAGCTTTCTTT
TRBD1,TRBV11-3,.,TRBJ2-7,CASSLPGQGAYEQYF,TGTGCCAGCAGCTTACCGGGACAGGGGGCTTACGAGCAGTACTTC
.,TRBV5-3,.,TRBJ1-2,CARSLVPGKNYGYTF,TGTGCCAGAAGCTTGGTGCCAGGGAAAAACTATGGCTACACCTTC
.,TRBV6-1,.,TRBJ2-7,CASSELLEQYF,TGTGCCAGCAGTGAATTATTAGAGCAGTACTTC
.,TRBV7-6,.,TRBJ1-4,CASSSWTLDRNEKLFF,TGTGCCAGCAGCTCATGGACTCTCGACAGGAATGAAAAACTGTTTTTT
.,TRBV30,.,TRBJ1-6,CAWSRQGSYNSPLHF,TGTGCCTGGAGTCGTCAGGGGTCCTATAATTCACCCCTCCACTTT
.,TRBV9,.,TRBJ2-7,CASSEGVAYEQYF,TGTGCCAGCAGCGAAGGGGTCGCCTACGAGCAGTACTTC
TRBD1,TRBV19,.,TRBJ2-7,CASSISGTGGEQYF,TGTGCCAGTAGTATATCCGGGACAGGGGGCGAGCAGTACTTC
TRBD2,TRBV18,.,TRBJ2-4,CASSSSSGGPKNIQYF,TGTGCCAGCTCATCATCTAGCGGGGGTCCCAAAAACATTCAGTACTTC
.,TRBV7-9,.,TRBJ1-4,CASSLGVYSEKLFF,TGTGCCAGCAGCTTAGGGGTTTACAGTGAAAAACTGTTTTTT
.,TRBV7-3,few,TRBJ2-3,CASSSGLGTDTQYF,TGTGCCAGCAGCTCTGGGCTGGGCACAGATACGCAGTATTTT
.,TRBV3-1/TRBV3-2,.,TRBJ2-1,CASSQERGTNIDEQFF,TGTGCCAGCAGCCAAGAGAGGGGGACTAATATCGATGAGCAGTTCTTC
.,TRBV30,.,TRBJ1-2,CAWSHPPLAGNYGYTF,TGTGCCTGGAGTCACCCCCCTCTGGCAGGAAACTATGGCTACACCTTC
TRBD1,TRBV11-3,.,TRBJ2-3,CASSSTGVGDTQYF,TGTGCCAGCAGCTCGACAGGGGTAGGGGATACGCAGTATTTT
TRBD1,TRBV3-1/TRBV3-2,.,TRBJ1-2,CASSQGDRGYGYTF,TGTGCCAGCAGCCAAGGGGACAGGGGCTATGGCTACACCTTC
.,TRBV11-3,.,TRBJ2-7,CASSPETHDYEQYF,TGTGCCAGCAGCCCAGAGACTCACGACTACGAGCAGTACTTC
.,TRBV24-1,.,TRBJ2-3,CATSDLGSASDTDTQYF,TGTGCCACCAGTGATTTAGGGTCGGCTAGCGATACAGATACGCAGTATTTT
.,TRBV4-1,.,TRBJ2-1,CASSLPLQVRTYNEQFF,TGCGCCAGCAGCCTTCCTTTGCAGGTTAGGACCTACAATGAGCAGTTCTTC
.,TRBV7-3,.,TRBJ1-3,CASSLAGQGTGNTIYF,TGTGCCAGCAGCTTAGCCGGTCAGGGGACTGGAAACACCATATATTTT
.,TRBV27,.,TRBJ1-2,CAPGGNGYTF,TGTGCCCCCGGCGGGAATGGCTACACCTTC
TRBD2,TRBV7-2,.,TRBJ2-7,CASSLGLAGVDEQYF,TGTGCCAGCAGCTTAGGTCTAGCGGGAGTAGACGAGCAGTACTTC
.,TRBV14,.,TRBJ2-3,CASSRGTGGGTDTQYF,TGTGCCAGCAGCCGAGGGACTGGCGGAGGCACAGATACGCAGTATTTT
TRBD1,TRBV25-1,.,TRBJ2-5,CASRGQGPETQYF,TGTGCCAGCAGGGGACAGGGCCCAGAGACCCAGTACTTC
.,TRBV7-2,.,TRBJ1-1,CASSPVPGEAFF,TGTGCCAGCAGCCCTGTTCCGGGTGAAGCTTTCTTT
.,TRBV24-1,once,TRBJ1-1,CATSGGSNTEAFF,TGTGCCACCAGTGGAGGGAGCAACACTGAAGCTTTCTTT
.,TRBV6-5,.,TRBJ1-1,CASIRTNTEAFF,TGTGCCAGCATTCGAACTAACACTGAAGCTTTCTTT
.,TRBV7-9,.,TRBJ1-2,CASSRPVAGAYGYTF,TGTGCCAGCAGTCGCCCGGTAGCGGGAGCCTATGGCTACACCTTC
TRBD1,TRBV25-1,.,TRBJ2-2,CASSGGQGYTGELFF,TGTGCCAGCAGTGGGGGACAGGGGTACACCGGGGAGCTGTTTTTT
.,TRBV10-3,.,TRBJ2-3,CAITEGGDGTDTQYF,TGTGCCATCACCGAAGGAGGAGATGGCACAGATACGCAGTATTTT
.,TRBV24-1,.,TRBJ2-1,CATSEFVERSLDEQFF,TGTGCCACCAGCGAGTTTGTGGAGCGTAGTTTAGATGAGCAGTTCTTC
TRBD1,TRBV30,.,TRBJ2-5,CAWRIKGQATKETQYF,TGTGCCTGGAGAATCAAGGGACAGGCGACTAAAGAGACCCAGTACTTC
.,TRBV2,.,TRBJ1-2,CASSEQGYGYTF,TGTGCCAGCAGTGAACAGGGATACGGCTACACCTTC
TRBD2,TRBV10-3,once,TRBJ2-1,CAISEGASGRANEQFF,TGTGCCATCAGTGAGGGGGCTAGCGGGAGGGCAAATGAGCAGTTCTTC
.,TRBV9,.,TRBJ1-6,CASSPRGRGRDSPLHF,TGTGCCAGCAGCCCTCGAGGCAGGGGAAGGGATTCACCCCTCCACTTT
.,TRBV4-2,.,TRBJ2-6,CASSQDFGAVTGANVLTF,TGTGCCAGCAGCCAAGACTTTGGTGCGGTCACCGGGGCCAACGTCCTGACTTTC
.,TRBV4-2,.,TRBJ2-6,CASSQDHGSGANVLTF,TGTGCCAGCAGCCAAGATCACGGTTCTGGGGCCAACGTCCTGACTTTC
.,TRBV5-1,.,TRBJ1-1,CASSLGGPGQTEAFF,TGCGCCAGCAGCTTGGGGGGGCCAGGTCAAACTGAAGCTTTCTTT
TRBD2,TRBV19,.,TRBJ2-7,CASSVGLAGVYEQYF,TGTGCCAGTAGTGTCGGACTAGCGGGAGTGTACGAGCAGTACTTC